This TCR beta chain originates from a study of CD8 T cells in ankylosing spondylitis. For TCR beta, libraries came from quantitative 5'-RACE with molecular barcodes. TCRdb processed the 5' RACE reads anew with MiXCR; each CDR3 protein has one entry. Here the sample spans a few hundred thousand distinct CDR3 sequences, about a fifth being singletons. This clonotype turned up a few times. No antigen is known for it. Findings of the study overall: Typical of ankylosing spondylitis blood, it appeared, was a TCR beta motif of roughly eight highly homologous variants. Previous work reported some of these motif variants in the synovial fluid and blood of reactive arthritis.

The clonotype comes from a female donor with ankylosing spondylitis or in good health (not recorded which). Sequencing was carried out using blood, either unsorted or a sorted T cell fraction (not recorded which).

Here the CDR3 reads CSARALTGGTEAFF. CDR3 DNA sequence: TGCAGTGCTAGAGCGCTGACAGGGGGGACTGAAGCTTTCTTT. The chain has TRBV20-1 and TRBJ1-1; 9 positions agree with TRBD1. CDR3 length equals 14 residues. Per the germline V gene, CDR1 is DFQATT and CDR2 is SNEGSKA (reference sequence). With V trimmed by 1 base and J by 5 bases, 5 bases remained unmatched.